This entry lists 13 T cell receptor beta chains sequenced from one sample in a study of control samples from healthy donors and cancer patients. Sequencing used immunoSEQ multiplex PCR; TCRdb keeps in-frame clones, though not all of them. The sample yields about 120,000 clones, 85% to 95% seen once. Sample: PBMCs. The receptor set was obtained from a man aged 80 or over with head and neck cancer.

V usage is TRBV9 and J usage is TRBJ2-1; 9 nucleotides line up with TRBD1. Germline V gene sequence: CDR1 SGDLS, CDR2 YYNGEE. The V gene end was trimmed by 4 bases and the J gene end by 6 bases; junction bases not matched to a gene: 8. The CDR3 consists of 15 residues. CDR3 sequence reads: CASSLYGQGLNEQFF. The CDR3 DNA reads as TGTGCCAGCAGCTTATATGGACAGGGGCTCAATGAGCAGTTCTTC.

V usage is TRBV19 and J usage is TRBJ2-6; D may match TRBD1 or TRBD2 (5 bases each). V lost 7 bases, J lost 0 bases, and 25 bases lay in between. Germline lookup yields CDR1 LNHDA and CDR2 SQIVND (reference sequence). The CDR3 spans 20 residues. The CDR3 sequence is CASTLSGTQVPLSGANVLTF. The CDR3 coding sequence is TGTGCCAGTACTCTTTCCGGGACCCAGGTCCCCCTCTCTGGGGCCAACGTCCTGACTTTC. Together with reference TRBV19 and TRBJ2-6, the CDR3 gives the full variable domain: DGGITQSPKYLFRKEGQNVTLSCEQNLNHDAMYWYRQDPGQGLRLIYYSQIVNDFQKGDIAEGYSVSREKKESFPLTVTSAQKNPTAFYLCASTLSGTQVPLSGANVLTFGAGSRLTVL.

The chain is built from TRBV6-5 and TRBJ2-7; the D is unclear. Germline V gene sequence: CDR1 MNHEY, CDR2 SVGAGI. V was pared by 5 bases and J by 0 bases, with 11 bases between. This CDR3 has 14 residues. In DNA form, the CDR3 reads TGTGCCAGCAGTCAGACCAAGAGCTCCTACGAGCAGTACTTC. Translated: CASSQTKSSYEQYF.

V is TRBV5-1 and J is TRBJ2-2; 9 bases align to TRBD1. CDR3 length equals 15 residues. Germline-derived CDR1 and CDR2 are SGHRS and YFSETQ. Trimming removed 4 bases from V and 4 bases from J; junction bases left unmatched: 5. This CDR3 reads CASSPGQGSTGELFF. CDR3 nucleotides: TGCGCCAGCAGCCCAGGACAGGGGAGCACCGGGGAGCTGTTTTTT.

The V call is TRBV6-5, the J call TRBJ2-7; D is unresolved. Per the germline V gene, CDR1 is MNHEY and CDR2 is SVGAGI. The germline V and J ends were trimmed by 10 bases and 5 bases, with 12 bases remaining between them. The CDR3 has 11 residues. The CDR3 is CATSPMDEQYF. Written as DNA, the CDR3 is TGTGCCACCTCTCCCATGGACGAGCAGTACTTC.

V gene TRBV7-2 combines with J gene TRBJ2-1; TRBD2 agrees at 10 bases. The CDR3 is 16 residues long. In germline, CDR1 is SGHTA, CDR2 FQGNSA. Trimming at V came to 4 bases and at J to 7 bases, leaving 10 bases not matched to a gene. The CDR3 sequence: CASSYPGGLAQNEQFF. The CDR3 DNA sequence: TGTGCCAGCAGCTATCCCGGGGGACTAGCGCAAAATGAGCAGTTCTTC.

The J gene is TRBJ1-5, the V gene TRBV12-3 or TRBV12-4, with D uncertain. V was trimmed by 5 bases and J by 6 bases, leaving 11 bases between them. There are 13 residues in the CDR3. CDR3 bases: TGTGCCAGCAGTGACTATGAAAGTCAGCCCCAGCATTTT. Its protein product is CASSDYESQPQHF.

The V and J genes are TRBV19 and TRBJ2-7, with 8 nucleotides matching TRBD2. The germline V gene encodes CDR1 LNHDA and CDR2 SQIVND (reference sequence). The CDR3 is made up of 15 amino acids. Trimming at V came to 5 bases and at J to 5 bases, leaving 11 bases not matched to a gene. CDR3 bases: TGTGCCAGTAGTCTCCGGGAGGGGATGAGGCACGAGCAGTACTTC. Translating it yields CASSLREGMRHEQYF.

The chain links TRBV12-5 to TRBJ2-7; TRBD1 or TRBD2 may be the D gene (6 bases each). The CDR3 contains 18 residues. CDR1 is LGHNT, CDR2 FRNRAP, per germline. V gave up 1 base and J gave up 1 base, with 20 bases separating them. The CDR3 region has the DNA TGTGCTAGTGGTTTGGCGAGATCGGGGGCCGGGGCTTCCTACGAGCAGTACTTC. Translation: CASGLARSGAGASYEQYF.

The chain has TRBV19 and TRBJ1-4; 7 bases line up with TRBD1. There are 15 residues in the CDR3. Per germline, CDR1 LNHDA and CDR2 SQIVND (reference sequence). The J segment lost 9 bases and the V segment lost 5 bases, leaving 12 bases of the junction unmatched. CDR3: CASSPSTGNGKKLFF. In nucleotides, the CDR3 is TGTGCCAGTAGTCCATCGACAGGGAACGGGAAAAAACTGTTTTTT. Drawing the rest from reference TRBV19 and TRBJ1-4, the complete variable domain is DGGITQSPKYLFRKEGQNVTLSCEQNLNHDAMYWYRQDPGQGLRLIYYSQIVNDFQKGDIAEGYSVSREKKESFPLTVTSAQKNPTAFYLCASSPSTGNGKKLFFGSGTQLSVL.

This clone was observed a single time. V is TRBV7-9 and J is TRBJ2-5; D is possibly TRBD1 or TRBD2 (5 bases each). From germline, CDR1 is SEHNR and CDR2 FQNEAQ (reference sequence). Trimming shortened V by 5 bases and J by 4 bases, and 11 bases separated the two germline ends. CDR3 size: 13 residues. The CDR3 DNA is TGTGCCAGCAGCCCGGGACGGATAGAGACCCAGTACTTC. Amino acids: CASSPGRIETQYF. The full variable domain, with the rest looked up from reference TRBV7-9 and TRBJ2-5, is DTGVSQNPRHKITKRGQNVTFRCDPISEHNRLYWYRQTLGQGPEFLTYFQNEAQLEKSRLLSDRFSAERPKGSFSTLEIQRTEQGDSAMYLCASSPGRIETQYFGPGTRLLVL.

The V and J genes are TRBV9 and TRBJ2-6; TRBD1 aligns across 7 bases. The junction had 14 bases not matched to a gene; V was cut back by 3 bases and J by 2 bases. CDR1 and CDR2 (germline): SGDLS, YYNGEE. The CDR3 has 19 residues. CDR3 coding DNA: TGTGCCAGCAGCGCTCCTCGGGACAGCTTAGATCCTGGGGCCAACGTCCTGACTTTC. Amino acid sequence: CASSAPRDSLDPGANVLTF. Combining the CDR3 with reference TRBV9 and TRBJ2-6 gives the whole variable domain DSGVTQTPKHLITATGQRVTLRCSPRSGDLSVYWYQQSLDQGLQFLIQYYNGEERAKGNILERFSAQQFPDLHSELNLSSLELGDSALYFCASSAPRDSLDPGANVLTFGAGSRLTVL.

The rearrangement links TRBV3-1 (or the pseudogene TRBV3-2) to TRBJ2-3; D call uncertain. The ends were cut back, 0 bases at V and 0 bases at J, with 7 bases in the middle. This CDR3 comprises 15 residues. Per germline, CDR1 LGHDT and CDR2 YNNKEL (reference sequence). In DNA form, the CDR3 reads TGTGCCAGCAGCCAAGAGTCATTAAGCACAGATACGCAGTATTTT. Amino acid sequence: CASSQESLSTDTQYF.